These T cell receptor beta chains were read from a single sample in a study of human versus mouse CDR3 diversity and MHC coevolution. Sequencing was performed with immunoSEQ multiplex PCR; in TCRdb, only in-frame clones are kept and a portion is missing. In the table there are about 60,000 clones, about 93% of which are singletons. The source material was naive CD4+ T cells from blood. The origin of the receptors is a person in their sixties in good health. Each CDR3 is given without its conserved first and last residue. The order of the fields is V gene, J gene, CDR3 protein.

v_gene: TRBV20-1; j_gene: TRBJ2-7; CDR3aa: SAEYSYEQY
v_gene: TRBV19; j_gene: TRBJ1-4; CDR3aa: ASSIMGSSEKLF
v_gene: TRBV19; j_gene: TRBJ1-5; CDR3aa: ASRPRGTVDSNQPQH
v_gene: TRBV5-4; j_gene: TRBJ2-3; CDR3aa: ASSLGLAGAIDTQY
v_gene: TRBV23-1; j_gene: TRBJ2-3; CDR3aa: ASMRQGGNTDTQY
v_gene: TRBV19; j_gene: TRBJ1-5; CDR3aa: ASSPTGNGNQPQH
v_gene: TRBV5-4; j_gene: TRBJ2-1; CDR3aa: ASGGGPGLADNEQF
v_gene: TRBV11-3; j_gene: TRBJ2-7; CDR3aa: ASSHRDSPPYEQY
v_gene: TRBV30; j_gene: TRBJ1-3; CDR3aa: AWTREGLSSGNTIY
v_gene: TRBV6-5; j_gene: TRBJ2-1; CDR3aa: ASSFRQGARNEQF
v_gene: TRBV15; j_gene: TRBJ2-7; CDR3aa: ATSRDGQGYEQY
v_gene: TRBV19; j_gene: TRBJ2-4; CDR3aa: ASKGLAGDRNIQY
v_gene: TRBV7-2; j_gene: TRBJ2-1; CDR3aa: ASSFGLAGVNEQF
v_gene: TRBV11-2; j_gene: TRBJ2-1; CDR3aa: ASSLAALAGRQF
v_gene: TRBV12-5; j_gene: TRBJ2-5; CDR3aa: ASAPPRNRETQY
v_gene: TRBV23-1; j_gene: TRBJ1-1; CDR3aa: ASSQLMTGEAF
v_gene: TRBV7-2; j_gene: TRBJ2-3; CDR3aa: ASSLVARGLDTQY
v_gene: TRBV19; j_gene: TRBJ2-5; CDR3aa: ASSVLNGRETQY
v_gene: TRBV19; j_gene: TRBJ1-3; CDR3aa: ASSIGGRRASGNTIY
v_gene: TRBV6-5; j_gene: TRBJ1-2; CDR3aa: AGRTGEYGYT
v_gene: TRBV10-1; j_gene: TRBJ2-5; CDR3aa: ASSESSQGSREQY
v_gene: TRBV18; j_gene: TRBJ2-7; CDR3aa: ASSRDRGEAYEQY
v_gene: TRBV19; j_gene: TRBJ2-5; CDR3aa: ASSIEGQPQETQY
v_gene: TRBV11-2; j_gene: TRBJ2-2; CDR3aa: ASSLTGQNTGELF
v_gene: TRBV10-3; j_gene: TRBJ1-5; CDR3aa: AISDSEQVNQPQH
v_gene: TRBV5-5; j_gene: TRBJ2-3; CDR3aa: ASSLGGASLDTQY
v_gene: TRBV27; j_gene: TRBJ1-5; CDR3aa: ASSRDRFGPQH
v_gene: TRBV5-1; j_gene: TRBJ2-1; CDR3aa: ASSQTTRTSGDEQF
v_gene: TRBV5-1; j_gene: TRBJ2-1; CDR3aa: ASSPEQTTSQF
v_gene: TRBV18; j_gene: TRBJ1-2; CDR3aa: ASSPQGQGASGYT
v_gene: TRBV29-1; j_gene: TRBJ2-3; CDR3aa: SVDPASSDTQY
v_gene: TRBV5-1; j_gene: TRBJ2-3; CDR3aa: ASSLDTGDTQY
v_gene: TRBV5-1; j_gene: TRBJ1-3; CDR3aa: ASLPTPFSGNTIY
v_gene: TRBV11-2; j_gene: TRBJ2-1; CDR3aa: ASSSGLAEGIGDEQF
v_gene: TRBV6-5; j_gene: TRBJ1-1; CDR3aa: ASSSPYTGGGTEAF
v_gene: TRBV29-1; j_gene: TRBJ2-4; CDR3aa: SVVAQGRAKNIQY
v_gene: TRBV6-5; j_gene: TRBJ1-1; CDR3aa: ASSYKGRSDTEAF
v_gene: TRBV7-6; j_gene: TRBJ2-1; CDR3aa: ASSQSAGGPSYNEQF
v_gene: TRBV30; j_gene: TRBJ2-3; CDR3aa: AWSVGAGEADTQY
v_gene: TRBV11-1; j_gene: TRBJ2-7; CDR3aa: ASSLGVGGEQY
v_gene: TRBV14; j_gene: TRBJ2-7; CDR3aa: ASSLLAGSSYEQY
v_gene: TRBV9; j_gene: TRBJ2-7; CDR3aa: ASSVDSGPSGEQY
v_gene: TRBV15; j_gene: TRBJ1-3; CDR3aa: ATSQILQGSGNTIY
v_gene: TRBV18; j_gene: TRBJ2-5; CDR3aa: ASSPRRSQETQY
v_gene: TRBV14; j_gene: TRBJ2-1; CDR3aa: ASSPGRTSGRYYNEQF
v_gene: TRBV5-5; j_gene: TRBJ1-6; CDR3aa: ASSLWGGPLH
v_gene: TRBV27; j_gene: TRBJ1-2; CDR3aa: ASSLLGRQGPGYGYT
v_gene: TRBV10-3; j_gene: TRBJ2-5; CDR3aa: ARWGQATEETQY